The subject of this entry is one T cell receptor beta chain. The antigen remains undetermined. Trimming pared 6 bases from V and 5 bases from J, leaving 16 bases between. This CDR3 contains 13 residues. Germline values: CDR1 DFQATT, CDR2 SNEGSKA (reference sequence). This record comes from a study of CD8 T cells in ankylosing spondylitis. Whole-study results and caveats: Within ankylosing spondylitis blood, a TCR beta motif made up of seven to nine highly homologous variants appeared to be characteristic. Prior literature has documented some motif variants in synovial fluid and blood from reactive arthritis.

The TCR beta libraries were generated through quantitative 5'-RACE incorporating molecular barcodes. In TCRdb, the 5' RACE reads were re-called with MiXCR into one record per CDR3 protein. The data contain about 140,000 distinct CDR3 sequences, 30% to 35% of them seen just once; the ten biggest clones take up 6%. This clonotype originated in a male donor with ankylosing spondylitis. The material sequenced was synovial fluid, either unsorted or a sorted T cell fraction (not recorded which). This chain links TRBV20-1 with TRBJ2-5; D may match TRBD1 or TRBD2 (5 bases each). The CDR3 loop reads CSARDPLGETQYF. Written as DNA, the CDR3 is TGCAGTGCCAGGGACCCCCTGGGGGAGACCCAGTACTTC.